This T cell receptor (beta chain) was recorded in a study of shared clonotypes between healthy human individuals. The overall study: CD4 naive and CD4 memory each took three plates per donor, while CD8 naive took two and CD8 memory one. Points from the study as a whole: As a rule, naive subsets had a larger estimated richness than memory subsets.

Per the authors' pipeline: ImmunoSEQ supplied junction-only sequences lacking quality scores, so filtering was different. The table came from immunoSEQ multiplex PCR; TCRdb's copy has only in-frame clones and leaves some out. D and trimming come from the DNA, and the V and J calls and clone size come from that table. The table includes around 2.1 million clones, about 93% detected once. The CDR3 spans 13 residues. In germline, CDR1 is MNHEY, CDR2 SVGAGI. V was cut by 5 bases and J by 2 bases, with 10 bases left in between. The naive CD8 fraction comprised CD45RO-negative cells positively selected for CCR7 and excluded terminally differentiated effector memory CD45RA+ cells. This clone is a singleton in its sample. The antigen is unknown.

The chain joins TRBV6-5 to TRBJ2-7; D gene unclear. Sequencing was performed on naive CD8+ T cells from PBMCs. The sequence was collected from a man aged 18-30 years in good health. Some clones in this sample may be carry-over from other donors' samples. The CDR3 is CASSVGKTYEQYF. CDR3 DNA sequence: TGTGCCAGCAGTGTCGGTAAAACCTACGAGCAGTACTTC.